Shown below are 27 T cell receptor beta chains from a single sample sequenced in a study of cytotoxic CD8 clonotypes in ibrutinib-treated CLL. The data were produced by immunoSEQ multiplex PCR, yet TCRdb's version contains in-frame clones alone and is incomplete. The sample records over 110,000 clones, around 90% being singletons. Material: PBMCs, obtained after 12 months of ibrutinib treatment. These TCRs come from a human donor with chronic lymphocytic leukemia.

This chain joins TRBV13 and TRBJ2-7; 8 nucleotides align to TRBD1. Trimming took 2 bases from V and 0 from J; bases not matched to a gene: 6. Germline-derived CDR1 and CDR2 are PRHDT and FYEKMQ (reference sequence). The CDR3 has 16 amino acids. DNA for the CDR3: TGTGCCAGCAGCTTAATCTTGGGGACAGGCTCCTACGAGCAGTACTTC. This sequence encodes CASSLILGTGSYEQYF.

The rearrangement uses TRBV4-1 and TRBJ2-1; TRBD2 is a possible D gene (6 bases). The length of the CDR3 is 15 residues. The V gene's germline CDR1 is MGHRA and CDR2 YSYEKL. V lost 6 bases, J lost 8 bases, and 20 bases lay in between. CDR3 amino acids: CASSTGIGTVDEQFF. Written as DNA, the CDR3 is TGCGCCAGCAGTACCGGGATTGGGACTGTAGATGAGCAGTTCTTC.

The genes are TRBV4-2 and TRBJ2-1; D gene ambiguous. The V gene lost 0 bases and the J gene lost 8 bases, with 8 bases spanning the gap. CDR1 and CDR2 from the germline V gene are LGHNA and YNFKEQ. The length of the CDR3 is 13 residues. The CDR3 nucleotides read TGTGCCAGCAGCCAAGAAATTTTCCATGAGCAGTTCTTC. Translation gives CASSQEIFHEQFF.

This clone was seen just once. The chain employs TRBV7-9 and TRBJ1-2; no clear D gene. Per germline, CDR1 SEHNR and CDR2 FQNEAQ (reference sequence). The V end lost 3 bases, the J end lost 5 bases, and 13 bases lay between the germline ends. The CDR3 contains 14 residues. The CDR3 nucleotides read TGTGCCAGCAGCTTCCCGGACGACCTATATGGCTACACCTTC. Protein sequence: CASSFPDDLYGYTF.

This chain uses TRBV5-1 with TRBJ2-1, with 7 bases identical to TRBD1. This CDR3 is built from 17 residues. Germline V gene lookup returns CDR1 SGHRS and CDR2 YFSETQ. V dropped 7 bases and J dropped 5; count of bases not matched to a gene: 18. CDR3 residues: CASSKARGMRLDNEQFF. For the CDR3, the DNA is TGCGCCAGCTCAAAGGCCAGGGGGATGCGGTTGGACAATGAGCAGTTCTTC.

The J gene is TRBJ2-5, the V gene TRBV6-5, with unresolved D. Trimming removed 6 bases at V and 7 bases at J, with 12 bases between. This CDR3 contains 12 residues. CDR1 is MNHEY, CDR2 SVGAGI, per germline. CDR3 sequence (DNA): TGTGCCAGCAGACCATCGTCGGGGACCCAGTACTTC. It specifies CASRPSSGTQYF.

Regarding this clone: Other nucleotide sequences from this sample produce the same CDR3. J is TRBJ2-1 and V is TRBV28; no definite D call. V lost 2 bases to trimming and J lost 5 bases, with 4 bases between them. The CDR3 consists of 12 residues. Germline values: CDR1 MDHEN, CDR2 SYDVKM. The CDR3, as DNA: TGTGCCAGCAGTTTAGCTGACAATGAGCAGTTCTTC. This encodes CASSLADNEQFF.

V and J are TRBV6-6 and TRBJ1-4; 9 nucleotides agree with TRBD1. Germline V gives CDR1 MNHNY, CDR2 SVGAGI (reference sequence). Trimming at V came to 7 bases and at J to 5 bases, leaving 2 bases not matched to a gene. The CDR3 is made up of 13 amino acids. CDR3 in amino acids: CASNDRGNEKLFF. The CDR3 nucleotides read TGTGCCAGCAATGACAGGGGGAATGAAAAACTGTTTTTT.

The chain recombines TRBV6-6 with TRBJ1-5; tentative D call: TRBD1 (5 bases). The CDR3 extends over 12 amino acids. V was shortened by 8 bases and J by 5 bases, with 10 bases between the two germline ends. From germline, CDR1 is MNHNY and CDR2 SVGAGI (reference sequence). The CDR3 nucleotides are TGTGCCAGCCGCGACAGTCATCAGCCCCAGCATTTT. Translated, it gives CASRDSHQPQHF.

This chain uses TRBV28 with TRBJ1-1, with 7 bases fitting TRBD1. With 5 bases clipped from V and 1 base from J, the junction kept 1 base outside the gene matches. Germline V gives CDR1 MDHEN, CDR2 SYDVKM. The length of the CDR3 is 13 residues. The CDR3 coding sequence is TGTGCCAGCAGTCGACAGGGGAACACTGAAGCTTTCTTT. Translation: CASSRQGNTEAFF. The full variable domain, completed using reference TRBV28 and TRBJ1-1, is DVKVTQSSRYLVKRTGEKVFLECVQDMDHENMFWYRQDPGLGLRLIYFSYDVKMKEKGDIPEGYSVSREKKERFSLILESASTNQTSMYLCASSRQGNTEAFFGQGTRLTVV.

This clone was seen only once. This chain connects TRBV7-6 to TRBJ2-1, with D tentatively TRBD1 (5 bases). Between the trimmed V and J ends, which lost 2 bases and 7 bases, there was a span of 9 bases. CDR1 and CDR2 from the germline V gene are SGHVS and FNYEAQ. The CDR3 totals 13 residues. The CDR3 protein is CASSLFPGNEQFF. The CDR3 coding sequence is TGTGCCAGCAGCTTATTCCCAGGGAATGAGCAGTTCTTC.

The rearrangement links TRBV7-3 to TRBJ2-3, with unresolved D. V was trimmed by 0 bases and J by 1 base, leaving 8 bases between them. The length of the CDR3 is 15 residues. Germline CDR1 and CDR2: SGHTA and FQGTGA. The CDR3 loop is CASSLTRRGTDTQYF. The CDR3 DNA reads TGTGCCAGCAGCTTAACGCGAAGGGGCACAGATACGCAGTATTTT.

The chain joins TRBV28 to TRBJ1-5; D uncertain. The germline V and J ends were trimmed by 7 bases and 0 bases, with 16 bases remaining between them. This CDR3 comprises 16 residues. The germline V gene encodes CDR1 MDHEN and CDR2 SYDVKM. The CDR3 is CASTKGGNRSNQPQHF. In nucleotides, the CDR3 is TGTGCCAGCACCAAGGGAGGGAATCGTAGCAATCAGCCCCAGCATTTT. Complete variable domain (other parts from reference TRBV28 and TRBJ1-5): DVKVTQSSRYLVKRTGEKVFLECVQDMDHENMFWYRQDPGLGLRLIYFSYDVKMKEKGDIPEGYSVSREKKERFSLILESASTNQTSMYLCASTKGGNRSNQPQHFGDGTRLSIL.

The gene calls are TRBV7-8 and TRBJ2-7; 8 bases agree with TRBD2. The V gene end was trimmed by 3 bases and the J gene end by 2 bases; junction bases not matched to a gene: 6. The CDR3 runs 15 residues. Germline V gene sequence: CDR1 SGHVS, CDR2 FQNEAQ. In DNA form, the CDR3 reads TGTGCCAGCAGCTTGGGAAGCGGGAGTACCTACGAGCAGTACTTC. The encoded protein is CASSLGSGSTYEQYF.

V usage is TRBV2 and J usage is TRBJ1-3; D is undetermined. V shed 0 bases and J shed 0 bases, with 9 bases lying between them. The CDR3 runs 16 residues. CDR1 is SNHLY, CDR2 FYNNEI, per germline. CDR3: CASSEASSISGNTIYF. CDR3 coding DNA: TGTGCCAGCAGTGAAGCTAGTAGTATCTCTGGAAACACCATATATTTT.

The V and J genes are TRBV7-8 and TRBJ2-1; D is possibly TRBD2 (5 bases). The CDR3 totals 14 residues. V was trimmed by 5 bases and J by 7 bases, leaving 15 bases between them. The germline CDR1 and CDR2 sequences are SGHVS and FQNEAQ. Here the CDR3 reads CASSPTREANEQFF. CDR3 DNA sequence: TGTGCCAGCAGCCCTACGAGGGAAGCGAATGAGCAGTTCTTC.

The V call is TRBV6-5, the J call TRBJ2-7; D uncertain. The ends were cut back, 9 bases at V and 0 bases at J, with 12 bases in the middle. The CDR3 spans 13 residues. Germline V gives CDR1 MNHEY, CDR2 SVGAGI. The DNA of the CDR3 is TGTGCCAGTGGACGCTCGAGCTCCTACGAGCAGTACTTC. Protein sequence: CASGRSSSYEQYF.

This clone was counted a few times. The chain uses TRBV29-1 and TRBJ2-7, with no clear D. V was cut by 0 bases and J by 8 bases, with 20 bases left in between. CDR1 is SQVTM and CDR2 is ANQGSEA in the germline V gene. The CDR3 is 15 amino acids. CDR3 bases: TGCAGCGTTGAAGAGGGCCAGGCCTCTTCTACGAAGCAGTACTTC. It codes for CSVEEGQASSTKQYF.

This chain links TRBV30 with TRBJ2-7; D unresolved. CDR3 length: 12 residues. The V gene lost 0 bases and the J gene lost 6 bases, with 9 bases spanning the gap. Per germline, CDR1 GTSNPN and CDR2 SVGIG (reference sequence). The CDR3 DNA is TGTGCCTGGAGTGTACTCGGCTTCGAGCAGTACTTC. Amino acid sequence: CAWSVLGFEQYF. The full variable domain, with the rest looked up from reference TRBV30 and TRBJ2-7, is SQTIHQWPATLVQPVGSPLSLECTVEGTSNPNLYWYRQAAGRGLQLLFYSVGIGQISSEVPQNLSASRPQDRQFILSSKKLLLSDSGFYLCAWSVLGFEQYFGPGTRLTVT.

This chain uses TRBV6-6 with TRBJ2-4; 7 bases are shared with TRBD1. The CDR3 spans 16 residues. Per the germline V gene, CDR1 is MNHNY and CDR2 is SVGAGI (reference sequence). The V gene end was trimmed by 5 bases and the J gene end by 0 bases; junction bases not matched to a gene: 7. In DNA form, the CDR3 reads TGTGCCAGCAGTCGGGGACAGAATCTAGCCAAAAACATTCAGTACTTC. It codes for CASSRGQNLAKNIQYF.

The V and J genes are TRBV7-2 and TRBJ2-7, with 7 bases lining up with TRBD1. This CDR3 has 15 amino acids. After removal of 4 bases from V and 3 bases from J, the junction contained 9 bases not matched to a gene. CDR1 is SGHTA, CDR2 FQGNSA, per germline. CDR3 DNA: TGTGCCAGCAGCTCAACAGGGGCGCCAATCTACGAGCAGTACTTC. Amino acids: CASSSTGAPIYEQYF. The variable domain in full, with the rest retrieved from reference TRBV7-2 and TRBJ2-7, is GAGVSQSPSNKVTEKGKDVELRCDPISGHTALYWYRQSLGQGLEFLIYFQGNSAPDKSGLPSDRFSAERTGGSVSTLTIQRTQQEDSAVYLCASSSTGAPIYEQYFGPGTRLTVT.

The chain is built from TRBV28 and TRBJ2-7, with D perhaps given as TRBD1 or TRBD2 (5 bases each). The V and J ends lost 5 bases and 1 base respectively, with 21 bases between them. Germline values: CDR1 MDHEN, CDR2 SYDVKM. The CDR3 length is 17 residues. In DNA form, the CDR3 reads TGTGCCAGCAGTCCCCTGAGGGACCGCGAAATATCCTACGAGCAGTACTTC. It encodes CASSPLRDREISYEQYF. Variable domain in full (rest from reference TRBV28 and TRBJ2-7): DVKVTQSSRYLVKRTGEKVFLECVQDMDHENMFWYRQDPGLGLRLIYFSYDVKMKEKGDIPEGYSVSREKKERFSLILESASTNQTSMYLCASSPLRDREISYEQYFGPGTRLTVT.

V and J are TRBV18 and TRBJ1-1, with D possibly being TRBD1 (6 bases). V lost 9 bases and J 0 bases, leaving 14 bases between the germline ends. The CDR3 consists of 14 residues. Germline V CDR1 and CDR2: KGHSH, LQKENI. CDR3 nucleotide sequence: TGTGCCAGGGATCAAGGGGGGCTGAACACTGAAGCTTTCTTT. It is translated as CARDQGGLNTEAFF. The full variable domain, with the rest looked up from reference TRBV18 and TRBJ1-1, is NAGVMQNPRHLVRRRGQEARLRCSPMKGHSHVYWYRQLPEEGLKFMVYLQKENIIDESGMPKERFSAEFPKEGPSILRIQQVVRGDSAAYFCARDQGGLNTEAFFGQGTRLTVV.

The V gene is TRBV12-5, the J gene TRBJ2-1, with D unresolved. This CDR3 has 11 residues. Between the trimmed V and J ends, which lost 3 bases and 8 bases, there was a span of 5 bases. CDR1 is LGHNT, CDR2 FRNRAP, per germline. The CDR3, as DNA: TGTGCTAGTGGTTTCGAGGATGAGCAGTTCTTC. Translating it yields CASGFEDEQFF.

V usage is TRBV30 and J usage is TRBJ2-3, with D possibly matching TRBD2 (6 bases). V was cut by 0 bases and J by 0 bases, with 10 bases left in between. The CDR3 extends over 15 amino acids. Germline V gene data show CDR1 as GTSNPN and CDR2 as SVGIG (reference sequence). The CDR3 coding sequence is TGTGCCTGGAGTGTACTAGCTACTAGCACAGATACGCAGTATTTT. It specifies CAWSVLATSTDTQYF.

The rearrangement uses TRBV29-1 and TRBJ1-1; D possibly corresponds to TRBD1 (6 bases). This CDR3 has 11 residues. The V gene lost 4 bases and the J gene lost 8 bases, with 11 bases spanning the gap. Per germline, CDR1 SQVTM and CDR2 ANQGSEA. The CDR3 nucleotides are TGCAGCGTTGCCAAGGGGACAGAAGCTTTCTTT. Translation gives CSVAKGTEAFF.

This chain connects TRBV5-6 to TRBJ2-1; D gene ambiguous. Trimming removed 0 bases at V and 2 bases at J, with 9 bases between. Germline CDR1 SGHDT, CDR2 YYEEEE. The CDR3 is 15 amino acids. The CDR3 here is CASSLVSDTYNEQFF. The CDR3, as DNA: TGTGCCAGCAGCTTGGTGAGTGATACCTACAATGAGCAGTTCTTC. Variable domain in full (rest from reference TRBV5-6 and TRBJ2-1): DAGVTQSPTHLIKTRGQQVTLRCSPKSGHDTVSWYQQALGQGPQFIFQYYEEEERQRGNFPDRFSGHQFPNYSSELNVNALLLGDSALYLCASSLVSDTYNEQFFGPGTRLTVL.